The 10 T cell receptor beta chains in this list originate from one sample, sequenced in a study of T-cell reconstitution after alpha-beta-depleted transplantation in children. As it was prepared, the TCRbeta library received unique molecular identifiers. TCRdb reanalysed the PCR reads using MiXCR and keeps one entry per CDR3 protein. The table records hundreds of thousands of distinct CDR3 sequences, approximately 17% of them present only once. The input for sequencing was PBMCs, mostly from graft donor cells, taken 360 days after TCRalphabeta/CD19-depleted stem cell transplant. The source of these receptors is a male patient between 2 and 15 years old who had a stem cell transplant for acute lymphoblastic leukemia, so the T cells may come from the graft donor.

This clonotype occurred many times. The chain combines TRBV28 with TRBJ2-7, with D tentatively TRBD1 (5 bases). V was cut by 3 bases and J by 12 bases, with 12 bases left in between. This CDR3 contains 11 residues. Germline V gives CDR1 MDHEN, CDR2 SYDVKM. CDR3 loop: CASSFFGALYF. The CDR3 DNA reads as TGTGCCAGCAGTTTCTTTGGGGCCCTGTACTTC.

A few counts support this clonotype. The chain links TRBV7-3 to TRBJ2-2; D is perhaps TRBD2 (6 bases). This CDR3 is 14 amino acids long. Per germline, CDR1 SGHTA and CDR2 FQGTGA. V was shortened by 11 bases and J by 3 bases, with 16 bases between the two germline ends. CDR3 nucleotides: TGTGCCTCTCGGGCGGGGATCGACACCGGGGAGCTGTTTTTT. It translates to CASRAGIDTGELFF.

V gene TRBV6-2 or TRBV6-3 combines with J gene TRBJ2-2, with D perhaps matching TRBD1 (5 bases). Between the trimmed V and J ends, which lost 0 bases and 6 bases, there was a span of 8 bases. Germline V gene sequence: CDR1 MNHEY, CDR2 SVGEGT. There are 14 residues in the CDR3. DNA of the CDR3: TGTGCCAGCAGTTACTCGACCAGGGCCGGGGAGCTGTTTTTT. Its protein product is CASSYSTRAGELFF.

The chain uses TRBV7-3 and TRBJ2-1, with TRBD1 matching over 8 bases. CDR1 SGHTA and CDR2 FQGTGA come from the germline V gene. The CDR3 is made up of 15 amino acids. Trimming cost V 5 bases and J 3 bases; bases outside gene matches: 6. CDR3 loop: CASSARTGNYNEQFF. The CDR3 DNA is TGTGCCAGCAGCGCGAGGACAGGGAACTACAATGAGCAGTTCTTC.

Only a few counts were recorded for this clonotype. The V gene is TRBV12-3 or TRBV12-4, the J gene TRBJ1-5, with a possible D match to TRBD1 (5 bases). The V end was cut by 1 base, the J end by 1 base, with 11 bases between. This CDR3 has 16 amino acids. CDR3 region: CASSLEWDLSNQPQHF. CDR3 bases: TGTGCCAGCAGTTTAGAGTGGGACCTAAGCAATCAGCCCCAGCATTTT.

The chain is built from TRBV27 and TRBJ2-7; a possible D gene is TRBD2 (5 bases). The CDR3 consists of 13 residues. The germline V gene has CDR1 MNHEY and CDR2 SMNVEV (reference sequence). The V end was cut by 3 bases, the J end by 9 bases, with 15 bases between. The CDR3 protein is CASSFRAVERQYF. The CDR3 DNA is TGTGCCAGCAGTTTCCGAGCGGTTGAGAGGCAGTACTTC.

This clonotype was recorded a few times. The rearrangement joins TRBV28 to TRBJ1-4, with 7 bases lining up with TRBD1. Germline V CDR1 and CDR2: MDHEN, SYDVKM. This CDR3 spans 15 amino acids. V lost 6 bases and J lost 8; bases outside the gene matches: 12. The CDR3 spells CASRPTGTVFEKLFF. The CDR3 DNA is TGTGCCAGCAGACCGACCGGGACAGTGTTCGAAAAACTGTTTTTT.

The J gene is TRBJ2-2, the V gene TRBV7-6; 7 bases are shared with TRBD2. The CDR3 totals 17 residues. Germline CDR1 is SGHVS and CDR2 is FNYEAQ. V lost 5 bases to trimming and J lost 5 bases; unmatched junction nucleotides: 14. CDR3 sequence: CASSHATSVINTGELFF. In DNA form, the CDR3 reads TGTGCCAGCAGCCATGCAACTAGCGTGATCAATACCGGGGAGCTGTTTTTT.

The CDR3 loop is CASSYLANTEAFF. The CDR3 DNA sequence: TGTGCCAGCAGTTACCTGGCGAACACTGAAGCTTTCTTT. This chain uses TRBV6-2 or TRBV6-3 with TRBJ1-1, with D unclear. Trimming cost V 2 bases and J 1 base, with 5 bases left between them. Germline CDR1 and CDR2: MNHEY and SVGEGT. CDR3 length: 13 residues.

As regards this clonotype: The CDR3 carries no conserved terminal phenylalanine or tryptophan, so it likely arises from a read error. V usage is TRBV29-1 and J usage is TRBJ1-2; TRBD1 agrees at 9 bases. Germline V CDR1 and CDR2: SQVTM, ANQGSEA. The CDR3 totals 16 residues. Unmatched junction bases numbered 9, after V lost 4 bases and J lost 0 bases. As DNA, the CDR3 is TGCAGCGTTGCGGAGGGACAGGGTCACCCTAACTATGGCTACACCTGC. It translates to CSVAEGQGHPNYGYTC.